A single sample is the source of the 27 T cell receptor beta chains below, sequenced in a study of T-cell memory formation after mild COVID-19. From the 5' RACE reads, TCRdb called clonotypes with MiXCR, one entry per CDR3 protein. In the table there are fewer than 150,000 distinct CDR3 sequences, roughly 20% of which are singletons. Sequencing was performed on PBMCs or a T cell subset sorted from them (not recorded which). These receptors originate from a man in his late teens or twenties who had mild COVID-19 (a few samples of this study predate the infection). Cell type and time point are not known.

This clonotype was found a few times. This sequence joins TRBV4-1 and TRBJ1-4; 9 positions match TRBD1. This CDR3 has 17 amino acids. The germline V gene has CDR1 MGHRA and CDR2 YSYEKL. Unmatched junction bases numbered 12, after V lost 3 bases and J lost 7 bases. The CDR3 coding sequence is TGCGCCAGCAGCCACCCTGGACAGGGGATCGGGGGTGAAAAACTGTTTTTT. Its protein is CASSHPGQGIGGEKLFF.

This clonotype was observed a few times. This chain connects TRBV4-2 to TRBJ1-1, with 8 bases matching TRBD1. The CDR3 is 14 residues long. CDR1 and CDR2 (germline): LGHNA, YNFKEQ. With 4 bases clipped from V and 8 bases from J, the junction kept 9 bases outside the gene matches. This CDR3 reads CASSLGQGQVEAFF. CDR3 DNA: TGTGCCAGCAGCCTAGGACAGGGTCAAGTCGAAGCTTTCTTT.

As DNA, the CDR3 is TGTGCCAGCACCCCAGGGGAAGATACGCAGTATTTT. This sequence encodes CASTPGEDTQYF. The genes are TRBV5-5 and TRBJ2-3, with D perhaps matching TRBD1 (6 bases). Germline CDR1 reads SGHKS; CDR2 reads YYEKEE (reference sequence). This CDR3 region has 12 residues. The V end was cut by 6 bases, the J end by 5 bases, with 10 bases between.

The J gene is TRBJ1-2, the V gene TRBV12-3 or TRBV12-4; 8 bases are a match to TRBD1. V shed 0 bases, J shed 5 bases, and the junction held 2 bases outside the gene matches. CDR3 length: 14 residues. The chain's CDR3 is CASSLAGTGYGYTF. CDR3 sequence (DNA): TGTGCCAGCAGTTTAGCGGGGACAGGTTATGGCTACACCTTC.

This clonotype was seen a few times. The chain combines TRBV7-2 with TRBJ1-5; a possible D gene is TRBD1 (5 bases). The CDR3 extends over 15 amino acids. Trimming removed 5 bases at V and 3 bases at J, with 14 bases between. Looked up from germline, CDR1 is SGHTA and CDR2 is FQGNSA. The CDR3 loop reads CASSEWRGDNQPQHF. CDR3 nucleotide sequence: TGTGCCAGCAGCGAGTGGAGGGGAGACAATCAGCCCCAGCATTTT.

This clonotype appeared a few times. CDR3 sequence: CASSIGPSRGPSNQPQHF. DNA for the CDR3: TGTGCCAGCAGTATCGGGCCTTCCAGGGGCCCAAGCAATCAGCCCCAGCATTTT. This chain connects TRBV12-3 or TRBV12-4 to TRBJ1-5; D might be TRBD1 (6 bases). This CDR3 is built from 18 residues. The V end was cut by 5 bases, the J end by 1 base, with 21 bases between.

This clonotype occurred once. This chain uses TRBV7-3 with TRBJ2-6, with 7 bases matching TRBD1. Germline V gene lookup returns CDR1 SGHTA and CDR2 FQGTGA. The V segment lost 4 bases and the J segment 4 bases; nucleotides outside the gene matches: 13. The CDR3 extends over 18 amino acids. CDR3 sequence: CASSSFAQGLTGANVLTF. CDR3 in DNA: TGTGCCAGCAGCTCCTTCGCACAGGGGTTGACCGGGGCCAACGTCCTGACTTTC.

This clonotype has only a few counts. The chain couples TRBV2 to TRBJ1-1; 8 nucleotides match TRBD1. From germline, CDR1 is SNHLY and CDR2 FYNNEI. Trimming removed 4 bases from V and 1 base from J; junction bases left unmatched: 2. The CDR3 is made up of 14 amino acids. CDR3 bases: TGTGCCAGCAGTGTACAGGGGGAGAACACTGAAGCTTTCTTT. Translating gives CASSVQGENTEAFF. Drawing the rest from reference TRBV2 and TRBJ1-1, the complete variable domain is EPEVTQTPSHQVTQMGQEVILRCVPISNHLYFYWYRQILGQKVEFLVSFYNNEISEKSEIFDDQFSVERPDGSNFTLKIRSTKLEDSAMYFCASSVQGENTEAFFGQGTRLTVV.

This clonotype has only a few counts. The chain is built from TRBV30 and TRBJ1-1; D not certain. Trimming pared 0 bases from V and 7 bases from J, leaving 6 bases between. Germline values: CDR1 GTSNPN, CDR2 SVGIG (reference sequence). The CDR3 totals 11 residues. The CDR3 DNA reads as TGTGCCTGGAGTGTTGCGATTGAAGCTTTCTTT. Translated: CAWSVAIEAFF.

Details on this clonotype: Relative to the germline gene, one junction end is altered; a read error may explain this. This sequence joins TRBV7-9 and TRBJ2-5; 7 nucleotides agree with TRBD1. There are 14 residues in the CDR3. CDR1 and CDR2 (germline): SEHNR, FQNEAQ (reference sequence). The CDR3 spells CASSVGQPAETKYF. In DNA, the CDR3 is TGTGCCAGCAGCGTGGGACAGCCGGCGGAGACCAAGTACTTC.

This clonotype was detected only a few times. The chain is built from TRBV5-1 and TRBJ2-7, with D tentatively TRBD2 (6 bases). Germline V gene lookup returns CDR1 SGHRS and CDR2 YFSETQ. This CDR3 is 13 amino acids long. With 7 bases removed from V and 5 bases from J, the gap between germline ends came to 16 bases. The CDR3 nucleotides read TGCGCCAGCGCCCTTCATGGGGGGAACGAGCAGTACTTC. This translates into CASALHGGNEQYF.

This clonotype was detected ten times or more. The chain links TRBV29-1 to TRBJ2-7, with D possibly matching TRBD1 (5 bases). Germline-derived CDR1 and CDR2 are SQVTM and ANQGSEA. The CDR3 spans 12 residues. Trimming took off 4 bases at V and 6 bases at J, with 13 bases between the two ends. CDR3 nucleotides: TGCAGCGTTGTACAGGCCCCCGGCGAGCAGTACTTC. Its protein is CSVVQAPGEQYF.

In this sample, this clonotype turned up a few times. This sequence joins TRBV5-1 and TRBJ1-1; TRBD1 agrees at 11 bases. V dropped 4 bases and J dropped 6; count of bases not matched to a gene: 14. This CDR3 contains 17 residues. CDR1 SGHRS and CDR2 YFSETQ come from the germline V gene. DNA for the CDR3: TGCGCCAGCAGCATTCCGGGACAGGGGGTCCTCGGCGCTGAAGCTTTCTTT. The encoded protein is CASSIPGQGVLGAEAFF. The full variable domain, in which reference TRBV5-1 and TRBJ1-1 provide the parts outside the CDR3, is KAGVTQTPRYLIKTRGQQVTLSCSPISGHRSVSWYQQTPGQGLQFLFEYFSETQRNKGNFPGRFSGRQFSNSRSEMNVSTLELGDSALYLCASSIPGQGVLGAEAFFGQGTRLTVV.

The chain joins TRBV29-1 to TRBJ2-2; weak D call: TRBD1 (6 bases). V lost 4 bases and J lost 1, with 7 bases in between. The CDR3 loop spans 13 amino acids. CDR1 is SQVTM and CDR2 is ANQGSEA in the germline V gene. As DNA, the CDR3 is TGCAGCGTTGGACAGGAGAACACCGGGGAGCTGTTTTTT. It codes for CSVGQENTGELFF.

In its sample, this clonotype was seen a few times. The rearrangement links TRBV29-1 to TRBJ2-2; 7 bases map to TRBD1. V shed 4 bases and J 5 bases; nucleotides not matched to a gene: 4. Germline assignment: CDR1 SQVTM and CDR2 ANQGSEA. The CDR3 spans 13 residues. The CDR3 loop reads CSVATGLTGELFF. The CDR3 DNA reads as TGCAGCGTTGCGACAGGGTTGACCGGGGAGCTGTTTTTT.

The J gene is TRBJ2-4, the V gene TRBV12-3 or TRBV12-4; the D call may be TRBD1 or TRBD2 (7 bases each). V was clipped by 5 bases and J by 7 bases, with 15 bases between them. CDR3 length: 14 residues. CDR3 protein: CASSPLGGGNIQYF. CDR3 sequence (DNA): TGTGCCAGCAGTCCCTTGGGAGGGGGCAACATTCAGTACTTC.

The chain employs TRBV7-9 and TRBJ1-5; tentative D call: TRBD1 (6 bases). Trimming shortened V by 5 bases and J by 1 base, and 15 bases separated the two germline ends. Germline V lookup: CDR1 SEHNR, CDR2 FQNEAQ (reference sequence). CDR3 size: 16 residues. CDR3 nucleotide sequence: TGTGCCAGCAGCGGGGACATTCCGTCAAGCAATCAGCCCCAGCATTTT. This encodes CASSGDIPSSNQPQHF. Full variable domain (missing parts from reference TRBV7-9 and TRBJ1-5): DTGVSQNPRHKITKRGQNVTFRCDPISEHNRLYWYRQTLGQGPEFLTYFQNEAQLEKSRLLSDRFSAERPKGSFSTLEIQRTEQGDSAMYLCASSGDIPSSNQPQHFGDGTRLSIL.

This clonotype showed up many times. The J gene is TRBJ2-1, the V gene TRBV4-3; D is tentatively TRBD1 or TRBD2 (5 bases each). The CDR3 has 15 amino acids. V was pared by 5 bases and J by 0 bases, with 11 bases between. Germline V gene sequence: CDR1 LGHNA, CDR2 YSLEER. The CDR3 protein is CASSEGTASYNEQFF. In DNA, the CDR3 is TGCGCCAGCAGCGAGGGGACGGCCTCCTACAATGAGCAGTTCTTC.

The V and J genes are TRBV9 and TRBJ2-3, with unresolved D. There are 15 residues in the CDR3. Germline V gives CDR1 SGDLS, CDR2 YYNGEE. V lost 0 bases and J 0 bases, leaving 8 bases between the germline ends. The CDR3 DNA is TGTGCCAGCAGCGTAGCACACACTAGCACAGATACGCAGTATTTT. The encoded protein is CASSVAHTSTDTQYF. Drawing the rest from reference TRBV9 and TRBJ2-3, the complete variable domain is DSGVTQTPKHLITATGQRVTLRCSPRSGDLSVYWYQQSLDQGLQFLIQYYNGEERAKGNILERFSAQQFPDLHSELNLSSLELGDSALYFCASSVAHTSTDTQYFGPGTRLTVL.

This clonotype has at least ten counts. The rearrangement joins TRBV20-1 to TRBJ2-7; D unclear. The V and J ends lost 0 bases and 2 bases respectively, with 8 bases between them. The CDR3 runs to 13 residues. Per the germline V gene, CDR1 is DFQATT and CDR2 is SNEGSKA (reference sequence). The CDR3, as DNA: TGCAGTGCTAGAGATCGGGCAACCTACGAGCAGTACTTC. This encodes CSARDRATYEQYF.

This clonotype has only a few counts. J is TRBJ2-5 and V is TRBV4-1; 7 bases agree with TRBD2. The V segment lost 1 base and the J segment 4 bases; nucleotides outside the gene matches: 3. In germline, CDR1 is MGHRA, CDR2 YSYEKL. CDR3 length: 14 amino acids. The CDR3 spells CASSQGGLIETQYF. CDR3 nucleotides: TGCGCCAGCAGCCAAGGGGGACTAATAGAGACCCAGTACTTC.

This clonotype came up many times. V usage is TRBV4-1 and J usage is TRBJ2-1, with 8 bases matching TRBD2. Trimming at V came to 4 bases and at J to 2 bases, leaving 1 base not matched to a gene. Germline V gives CDR1 MGHRA, CDR2 YSYEKL. The CDR3 sequence is 14 residues long. The CDR3 sequence is CASSPGGAYNEQFF. The CDR3 bases are TGCGCCAGCAGCCCCGGGGGGGCCTACAATGAGCAGTTCTTC.

This clonotype has a handful of counts. J is TRBJ2-7 and V is TRBV4-1; maybe TRBD2 (6 bases). CDR3 length equals 15 residues. V lost 4 bases and J 2 bases, leaving 15 bases between the germline ends. Germline V gene data show CDR1 as MGHRA and CDR2 as YSYEKL. CDR3 coding DNA: TGCGCCAGCAGCCGGTGGCTAGCGCATACCTACGAGCAGTACTTC. It yields the protein CASSRWLAHTYEQYF.

CDR3 DNA: TGTGCCAGCAGCTTAGGGGACTTAGGTTATGGCTACACCTTC. It specifies CASSLGDLGYGYTF. The chain has TRBV7-2 and TRBJ1-2; weak D call: TRBD1 (5 bases). The germline gives CDR1 SGHTA, CDR2 FQGNSA. The CDR3 has 14 amino acids. Trimming removed 1 base from V and 5 bases from J, with 11 bases in between. The full variable domain, with the rest looked up from reference TRBV7-2 and TRBJ1-2, is GAGVSQSPSNKVTEKGKDVELRCDPISGHTALYWYRQSLGQGLEFLIYFQGNSAPDKSGLPSDRFSAERTGGSVSTLTIQRTQQEDSAVYLCASSLGDLGYGYTFGSGTRLTVV.

This clonotype was observed a few times. The CDR3 here is CASSPETARAFF. DNA of the CDR3: TGTGCCAGCAGCCCTGAGACAGCGAGAGCTTTCTTT. The chain uses TRBV7-9 and TRBJ1-1, with D possibly matching TRBD1 (5 bases). CDR3 length equals 12 residues. The V end lost 5 bases, the J end lost 10 bases, and 14 bases lay between the germline ends. CDR1 SEHNR and CDR2 FQNEAQ come from the germline V gene (reference sequence).

This clonotype was seen a handful of times. The V call is TRBV12-3 or TRBV12-4, the J call TRBJ2-6, with D possibly matching TRBD1 (5 bases). The V end was cut by 5 bases, the J end by 0 bases, with 20 bases between. The CDR3 loop spans 19 amino acids. The CDR3 sequence is CASSTPPGQGGSGANVLTF. The CDR3, as DNA: TGTGCCAGCAGTACTCCTCCTGGGCAGGGCGGCTCTGGGGCCAACGTCCTGACTTTC.

This clonotype occurred a few times. The chain uses TRBV6-5 and TRBJ2-1; D not resolved. V shed 6 bases and J shed 5 bases, with 17 bases lying between them. Per the germline V gene, CDR1 is MNHEY and CDR2 is SVGAGI. The CDR3 consists of 15 residues. The CDR3 DNA is TGTGCCAGCAGAAATTTAGCCTTGGCCCACAATGAGCAGTTCTTC. Its translation: CASRNLALAHNEQFF.